This T cell receptor beta chain was identified in a study of T cell responses to AZD1222 COVID-19 vaccine. Across the whole study: Second-dose schedules of about 4 or about 12 weeks were combined.

Study-level findings and limits: The study sampled repertoires only after the peak T cell response.

In regard to this clone: The target antigen is unknown.

Sequencing used immunoSEQ multiplex PCR; TCRdb keeps in-frame clones, though not all of them. The sample records approximately 150,000 clones, approximately 90% being singletons. The CDR3 contains 13 residues. With 8 bases removed from V and 7 bases from J, the gap between germline ends came to 15 bases. The gene calls are TRBV12-3 or TRBV12-4 and TRBJ1-5; D might be TRBD1 (5 bases). This receptor was taken from an adult in good health. Sequenced here: peripheral blood, sampled on day 0 of AZD1222 vaccination. Here the CDR3 reads CASAPGPGQPQHF. CDR3 nucleotide sequence: TGTGCCAGCGCCCCGGGACCGGGGCAGCCCCAGCATTTT.